The 14 T cell receptor beta chains presented below share a single source sample, sequenced in a study of metastatic and nonmetastatic thyroid tumors. TCRdb reanalyzed the PCR reads with MiXCR. The data show some 15,000 clones, 22% seen once. No patient received treatment before thyroid surgery. Material: adjacent normal tissue. These receptors were collected from a female donor with papillary thyroid cancer or a benign thyroid nodule (not recorded which). Some clones in this sample may be carry-over from other donors' samples.

A few counts support this clone. The chain carries TRBV2 and TRBJ2-7; D call uncertain. The germline V gene has CDR1 SNHLY and CDR2 FYNNEI. The CDR3 has 13 amino acids. V was shortened by 4 bases and J by 5 bases, with 12 bases between the two germline ends. CDR3 nucleotides: TGTGCCAGCAGTGCCTCGTTGCCCGACGAGCAGTACTTC. It encodes CASSASLPDEQYF. Looking up the rest from reference TRBV2 and TRBJ2-7 gives the full variable domain: EPEVTQTPSHQVTQMGQEVILRCVPISNHLYFYWYRQILGQKVEFLVSFYNNEISEKSEIFDDQFSVERPDGSNFTLKIRSTKLEDSAMYFCASSASLPDEQYFGPGTRLTVT.

This clone was seen repeatedly, ten times or more. The V and J genes are TRBV2 and TRBJ2-7, with D hard to call. CDR1 and CDR2 (germline): SNHLY, FYNNEI. The CDR3 length is 13 residues. V shed 1 base and J shed 3 bases, with 7 bases lying between them. The CDR3 bases are TGTGCCAGCAGTGAAGACCGGTTCTACGAGCAGTACTTC. Translating gives CASSEDRFYEQYF.

This clone was counted a few times. The chain recombines TRBV6-5 with TRBJ2-7; the D gene is possibly TRBD2 (5 bases). This CDR3 contains 13 residues. V was cut by 4 bases and J by 2 bases, with 9 bases left in between. Germline CDR1 is MNHEY and CDR2 is SVGAGI. DNA of the CDR3: TGTGCCAGCAGTTTTCCGGGGACCTACGAGCAGTACTTC. Its protein product is CASSFPGTYEQYF.

This clone appeared a few times. The CDR3 DNA reads as TGTGCCAGCAGTGACTCGACAGGGGGCGCAGATACGCAGTATTTT. Amino acid sequence: CASSDSTGGADTQYF. The gene calls are TRBV6-4 and TRBJ2-3, with 10 nucleotides matching TRBD1. In germline, CDR1 is MRHNA, CDR2 SNTAGT. Trimming removed 0 bases from V and 4 bases from J; junction bases left unmatched: 1. The CDR3 length is 15 residues.

This chain links TRBV20-1 with TRBJ1-5, with 8 bases lining up with TRBD1. J lost 3 bases, V lost 3 bases, and 4 bases had no gene match. The CDR3 is 14 residues long. Germline CDR1 DFQATT, CDR2 SNEGSKA (reference sequence). The CDR3 reads CSARGGQVNQPQHF. The CDR3 DNA reads TGCAGTGCTAGGGGGGGACAGGTCAATCAGCCCCAGCATTTT.

The table lists this clone with many counts. J is TRBJ1-2 and V is TRBV16; D remains unclear. Trimming removed 5 bases from V and 4 bases from J, with 11 bases in between. CDR3 length: 13 amino acids. From germline, CDR1 is KGHSY and CDR2 FQNENV. The CDR3 region has the DNA TGTGCCAGCAGCGAGAGATCTGGCTATGGCTACACCTTC. This codes for CASSERSGYGYTF.

The sample holds a few counts of this clone. This sequence joins TRBV25-1 and TRBJ2-5, with D perhaps matching TRBD1 (6 bases). The CDR3 runs 14 residues. With 0 bases removed from V and 4 bases from J, the gap between germline ends came to 9 bases. Germline V lookup: CDR1 MGHDK, CDR2 SYGVNS. The CDR3 spells CASSEYTGPETQYF. The DNA of the CDR3 is TGTGCCAGCAGTGAATACACAGGGCCAGAGACCCAGTACTTC.

The V and J genes are TRBV10-2 and TRBJ2-3; D is ambiguous. Germline V lookup: CDR1 WSHSY, CDR2 SAAADI. This CDR3 is built from 12 residues. V lost 5 bases to trimming and J lost 4 bases, with 7 bases between them. The CDR3 DNA sequence: TGCGCCAGCAGTCTCCCTTCAGATACGCAGTATTTT. Residues: CASSLPSDTQYF.

In nucleotides, the CDR3 is TGTGCCAGCTGGGTCGACGGATCCTACGAGCAGTACTTC. This translates into CASWVDGSYEQYF. This chain joins TRBV28 and TRBJ2-7; D call uncertain. This CDR3 comprises 13 residues. Looked up from germline, CDR1 is MDHEN and CDR2 is SYDVKM. V was cut by 8 bases and J by 1 base, with 12 bases left in between.

This clone was seen more than once but under ten times. J is TRBJ2-2 and V is TRBV7-3, with 8 nucleotides matching TRBD1. Trimming cost V 4 bases and J 1 base; bases outside gene matches: 2. Germline-derived CDR1 and CDR2 are SGHTA and FQGTGA. The CDR3 runs 15 residues. The CDR3 sequence: CASSSGQGNTGELFF. DNA of the CDR3: TGTGCCAGCAGCTCCGGACAGGGGAACACCGGGGAGCTGTTTTTT.

The chain joins TRBV6-1 to TRBJ1-3; D gene uncertain. The CDR3 is made up of 15 amino acids. Germline V lookup: CDR1 MNHNS, CDR2 SASEGT. Trimming removed 2 bases at V and 0 bases at J, with 8 bases between. The CDR3 reads CASSEHGSSGNTIYF. The DNA for the CDR3 is TGTGCCAGCAGTGAACACGGGAGCTCTGGAAACACCATATATTTT.

A note on this clone: The limits of the CDR3 on the DNA are not certain, so only TCRdb's listed CDR3 is given. The rearrangement joins TRBV28 to TRBJ2-7; TRBD2 reflects the table's D call only, with no check against the DNA. The CDR3 spans 18 amino acids, including both terminal residues. Germline lookup yields CDR1 MDHEN and CDR2 SYDVKM. CDR3 region: CATPLSALCQPPAYEQYF.

The rearrangement joins TRBV20-1 to TRBJ2-7, with 8 nucleotides matching TRBD1. The CDR3 has 12 amino acids. J was trimmed by 1 base and V by 7 bases; bases with no gene match: 3. The germline CDR1 and CDR2 sequences are DFQATT and SNEGSKA (reference sequence). The DNA for the CDR3 is TGCAGTGGGGACAGGCTTTCCTACGAGCAGTACTTC. This codes for CSGDRLSYEQYF.

The V gene is TRBV20-1, the J gene TRBJ2-1; D unresolved. Trimming left V 6 bases short and J 6 bases short, with 15 bases between. This CDR3 is 13 amino acids long. Per the germline V gene, CDR1 is DFQATT and CDR2 is SNEGSKA (reference sequence). CDR3 sequence: CSAPKTFSNEQFF. For the CDR3, the DNA is TGCAGTGCCCCCAAAACGTTCTCCAATGAGCAGTTCTTC.